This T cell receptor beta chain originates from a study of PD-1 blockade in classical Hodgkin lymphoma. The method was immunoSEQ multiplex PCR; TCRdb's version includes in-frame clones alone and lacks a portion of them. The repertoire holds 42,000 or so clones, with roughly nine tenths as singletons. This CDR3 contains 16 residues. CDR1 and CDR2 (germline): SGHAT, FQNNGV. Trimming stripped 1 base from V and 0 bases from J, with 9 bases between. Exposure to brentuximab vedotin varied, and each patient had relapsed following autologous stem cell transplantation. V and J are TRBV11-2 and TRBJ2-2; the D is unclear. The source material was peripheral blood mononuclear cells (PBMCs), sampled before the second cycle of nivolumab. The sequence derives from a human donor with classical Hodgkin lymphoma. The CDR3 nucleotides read TGTGCCAGCAGCTTAGGGCAGTTCGCGAACACCGGGGAGCTGTTTTTT. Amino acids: CASSLGQFANTGELFF.